Only a few counts were recorded for the clone carrying this T cell receptor beta chain. Antigen unknown. The sample carries other DNA sequences with the same CDR3. The data belong to a study of shared clonotypes between healthy human individuals. Study-wide points: Clonotypes not shared had lower generation probabilities than those common to all four donors.

Each replicate PCR on the sorted subsets used about 220 ng DNA (around 30,000 T cell genomes). Assay used: immunoSEQ multiplex PCR; TCRdb lists only in-frame clones, some missing. Of 2,500,000 or so clones in the sample, roughly 93% were seen once. The V end was cut by 5 bases, the J end by 4 bases, with 6 bases between. Germline V gene data show CDR1 as MNHEY and CDR2 as SVGAGI. This CDR3 is 12 amino acids long. Input material: naive CD4+ T cells from PBMCs. The subset was: CD45RA+ positively selected. The source of this sequence is a man between 18 and 29 years old in good health. Some clones in this sample may be carry-over from other donors' samples. The genes are TRBV6-5 and TRBJ1-5, with D hard to call. The CDR3 spells CASSDPNQPQHF. Here the CDR3 DNA reads TGTGCCAGCAGTGACCCTAATCAGCCCCAGCATTTT.